This T cell receptor beta chain is from a study of T-cell memory formation after mild COVID-19. Study in general: Largely donor-specific sequence clusters came from a couple of donors.

The CDR3 extends over 14 amino acids. Looked up from germline, CDR1 is SQVTM and CDR2 is ANQGSEA. Trimming at V came to 4 bases and at J to 2 bases, leaving 3 bases not matched to a gene. This clonotype appeared a few times. The antigen is unknown. Study-wide points: Detection of some responders pre-infection suggested pre-existing cross-reactive memory T cells participated. SARS-CoV-2 specificity of second-wave clones peaking day 37 was unconfirmed.

Constant-segment primers served in 5'RACE that generated TCR alpha and TCR beta cDNA libraries bearing sample barcodes and UMIs. TCRdb reprocessed the 5' RACE reads via MiXCR and lists one record per CDR3 protein. The sample has 250,000 to 350,000 distinct CDR3 sequences, 13% to 15% seen once; the top ten hold 20% to 25%. The V call is TRBV29-1, the J call TRBJ2-3; TRBD1 matches 10 bases. This clonotype was obtained from a man younger than 35 who had mild COVID-19 (a few samples of this study predate the infection). Cell type and time point are not known. Sequencing used PBMCs or a T cell subset sorted from them (not recorded which). The CDR3, as DNA: TGCAGCGTTGGGGGACAGGGGACCACAGATACGCAGTATTTT. It is translated as CSVGGQGTTDTQYF.